This TCR beta chain derives from a study of control samples from healthy donors and cancer patients. The CDR3 consists of 14 residues. CDR1 MGHRA and CDR2 YSYEKL come from the germline V gene. V was pared by 5 bases and J by 7 bases, with 7 bases of the junction left unmatched. Assay used: immunoSEQ multiplex PCR; TCRdb lists only in-frame clones, some missing. The table lists about 180,000 clones, 91% of them singletons. The genes are TRBV4-1 and TRBJ2-1, with 8 nucleotides matching TRBD2. This receptor was identified in a woman between 35 and 50 years old in good health. The specimen sequenced was blood. The CDR3 region is CASSSPGGVNEQFF. CDR3 in DNA: TGCGCCAGCAGCTCCCCCGGGGGGGTAAATGAGCAGTTCTTC.